A single T cell receptor beta chain is shown here with its context. Its recognized antigen is unknown. No base-level quality is on record; no much larger clone is a single base apart. This sample stems from a study of blood T cell repertoires in COVID-19 (dated by TCRdb to the early 2020s). Concerning the study at large: The collaborator samples originated in the United States, Italy and Spain and spanned the acute and convalescent phases of COVID-19. The prospective study material was composed of cDNA or gDNA derived from T cells, B-cell-depleted T cells, or PBMCs. Subjects who had been exposed to COVID-19, were actively infected with it, or had recovered from it provided the deeply sampled blood TCRbeta repertoires that made up the dataset. The repertoires were released in a freely available public database intended as a resource for research on the immune response to SARS-CoV-2. The samples were drawn from the first 160 participants of the ongoing ImmuneRACE study and from about 1,200 subjects provided by 6 global collaborators. Sample metadata almost always included a de-identified subject ID, COVID-19 status, age in years and sex. Where available, HLA class I and class II types were taken from metadata supplied by the sample provider and were not determined by assay-based typing.

General conclusions and limits of the study: The amount of clinical and demographic metadata varied by source and participant and was provided uncurated.

TCRbeta CDR3 regions were amplified from genomic DNA by means of the immunoSEQ Assay, a bias-controlled multiplex PCR. The paper's data handling went like this. Within the assay, amplification of reference gene primers was used to estimate how many nucleated cells each sample contained. To quantify the absolute abundance of each unique TCRbeta CDR3 rearrangement, sequence reads were collapsed and filtered. For each sample, productive Simpson clonality was calculated as the square root of Simpson's diversity index over productive rearrangements. This is the immuneACCESS table as TCRdb keeps it, with only in-frame sequences that have V and J called. A part of the clones is gone; compared with another copy, unresolved V genes explain less than half, and the rest is unexplained. V, J and clone size derive from that table, while D and trimming were established from the DNA sequence. In this sample the table shows roughly 250,000 clones, roughly 91% of which occur a single time. Of the sample, around 0.84% is held by the ten largest clones.

Each collaborating institution followed its own protocols to collect whole blood in K2EDTA tubes. For TCRbeta analysis, collaborators shipped samples as frozen whole blood, isolated PBMCs, or DNA extracted from either of those sample types. Source material: peripheral blood. The TCR originated in a man aged 25 to 40 with acute or convalescent COVID-19.

The DNA sequence reads TGCGCCAGTCGACTAGTCAAAGATACGCAGTATTTT. Protein translation: CASRLVKDTQYF. Rearrangement joined TRBV5-1 to TRBJ2-3; the D gene is possibly TRBD2, with 6 bases matching. The CDR3 runs 12 residues from the cysteine to the phenylalanine. Only the CDR3 DNA stays, 36 bases, in frame from base 1. V and J lose 8 bases and 5 bases, and a span of 12 bases separates them. From a lookup of the germline V gene, CDR1 and CDR2 are SGHRS and YFSETQ.